This TCR beta chain comes out of a study of blood T cell dynamics during melanoma immunotherapy. Study outcomes and limitations: The study could not tell melanoma-specific clones from general immune activation. Unlike progressors, later disease-control patients had W3 repertoires gaining clonality or diversity.

Details on this clone: Its antigen remains unknown.

Trimming cost V 3 bases and J 5 bases, with 14 bases left between them. Germline loops: CDR1 MGHRA, CDR2 YSYEKL. The CDR3 is 14 residues long. Time point indicated: week 3, after first cycle of checkpoint inhibitor. Samples come from before therapy and from week 3 after the first blockade cycle. Apart from two fast progressors, RECIST 1.1 response was judged 12 weeks post-infusion. Profiled with immunoSEQ multiplex PCR; TCRdb holds only in-frame clones, not every one. The sample contains several thousand clones, about 85% of which appear only once. The TCR was taken from a human donor with melanoma. The material was blood, obtained from a patient treated with checkpoint blockade. The rearrangement links TRBV4-1 to TRBJ2-7; a weak D match, TRBD1 (6 bases). CDR3 sequence: CASSQRDRSHEQYF. CDR3 coding DNA: TGCGCCAGCAGCCAGCGAGACAGGTCCCACGAGCAGTACTTC.